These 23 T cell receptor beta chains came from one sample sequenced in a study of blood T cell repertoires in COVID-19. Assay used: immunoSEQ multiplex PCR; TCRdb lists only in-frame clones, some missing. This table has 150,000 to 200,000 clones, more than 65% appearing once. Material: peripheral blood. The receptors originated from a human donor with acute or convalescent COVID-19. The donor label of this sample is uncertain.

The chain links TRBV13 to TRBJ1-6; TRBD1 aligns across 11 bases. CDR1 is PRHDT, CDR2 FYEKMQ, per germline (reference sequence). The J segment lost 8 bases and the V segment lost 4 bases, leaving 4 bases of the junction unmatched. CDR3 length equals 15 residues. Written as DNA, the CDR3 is TGTGCCAGCAGCTCGGGACAGGGGGGACATTCACCCCTCCACTTT. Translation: CASSSGQGGHSPLHF.

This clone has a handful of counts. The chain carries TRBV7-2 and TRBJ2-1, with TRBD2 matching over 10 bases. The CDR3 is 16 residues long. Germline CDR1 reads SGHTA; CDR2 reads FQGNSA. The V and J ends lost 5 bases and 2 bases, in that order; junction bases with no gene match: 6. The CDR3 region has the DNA TGTGCCAGCAGCATAGTTCTAGCGGGGGCCTACAATGAGCAGTTCTTC. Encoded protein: CASSIVLAGAYNEQFF.

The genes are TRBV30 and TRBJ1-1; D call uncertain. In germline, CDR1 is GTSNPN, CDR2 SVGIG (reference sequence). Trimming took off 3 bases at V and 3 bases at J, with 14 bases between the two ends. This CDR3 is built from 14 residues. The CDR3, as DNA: TGTGCCTGGAGGGCGTATCCCAGGTACACTGAAGCTTTCTTT. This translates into CAWRAYPRYTEAFF. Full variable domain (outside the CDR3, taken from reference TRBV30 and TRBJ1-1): SQTIHQWPATLVQPVGSPLSLECTVEGTSNPNLYWYRQAAGRGLQLLFYSVGIGQISSEVPQNLSASRPQDRQFILSSKKLLLSDSGFYLCAWRAYPRYTEAFFGQGTRLTVV.

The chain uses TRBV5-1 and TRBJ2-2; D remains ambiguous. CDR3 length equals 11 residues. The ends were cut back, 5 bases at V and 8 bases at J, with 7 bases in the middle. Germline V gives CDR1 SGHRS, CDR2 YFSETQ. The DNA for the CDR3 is TGCGCCAGCAGGCTAGAAGGGGAGCTGTTTTTT. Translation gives CASRLEGELFF.

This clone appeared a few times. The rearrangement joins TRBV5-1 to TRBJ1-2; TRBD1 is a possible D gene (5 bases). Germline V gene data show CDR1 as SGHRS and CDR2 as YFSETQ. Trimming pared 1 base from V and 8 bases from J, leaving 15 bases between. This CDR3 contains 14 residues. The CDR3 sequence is CASSLTPGGMGYTF. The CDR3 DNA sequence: TGCGCCAGCAGCTTGACCCCTGGGGGGATGGGCTACACCTTC.

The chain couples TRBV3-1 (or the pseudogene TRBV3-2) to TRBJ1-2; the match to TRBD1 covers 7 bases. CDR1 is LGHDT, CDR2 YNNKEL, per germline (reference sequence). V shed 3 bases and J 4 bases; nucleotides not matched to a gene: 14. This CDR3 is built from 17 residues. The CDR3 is CASSHQGSAGGFYGYTF. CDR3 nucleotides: TGTGCCAGCAGCCATCAGGGGTCGGCAGGGGGTTTCTATGGCTACACCTTC.

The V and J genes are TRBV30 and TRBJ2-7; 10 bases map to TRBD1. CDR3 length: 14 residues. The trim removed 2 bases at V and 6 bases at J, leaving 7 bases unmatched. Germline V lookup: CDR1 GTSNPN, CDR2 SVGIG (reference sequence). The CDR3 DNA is TGTGCCTGGAGTAAATCGGGGACAGGGGTCGAGCAGTACTTC. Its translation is CAWSKSGTGVEQYF.

The CDR3: CASGGGSSGNTIYF. In DNA form, the CDR3 reads TGTGCCAGCGGGGGGGGTAGCTCTGGAAACACCATATATTTT. This sequence joins TRBV6-5 and TRBJ1-3, with D maybe TRBD1 (5 bases). Trimming removed 8 bases from V and 0 bases from J, with 11 bases in between. The germline gives CDR1 MNHEY, CDR2 SVGAGI. The CDR3 covers 14 residues.

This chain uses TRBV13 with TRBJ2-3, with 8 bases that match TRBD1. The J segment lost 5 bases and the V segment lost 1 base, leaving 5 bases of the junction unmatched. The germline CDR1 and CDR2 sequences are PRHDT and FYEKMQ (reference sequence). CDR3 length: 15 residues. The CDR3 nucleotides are TGTGCCAGCAGCTTAGATCCCAGGGGGCGAGATACGCAGTATTTT. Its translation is CASSLDPRGRDTQYF.

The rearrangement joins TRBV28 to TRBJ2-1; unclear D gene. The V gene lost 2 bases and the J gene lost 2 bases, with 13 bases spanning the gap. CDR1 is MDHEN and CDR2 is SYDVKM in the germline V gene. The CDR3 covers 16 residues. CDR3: CASSLIRVLPYNEQFF. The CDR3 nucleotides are TGTGCCAGCAGTTTAATTCGGGTACTACCCTACAATGAGCAGTTCTTC.

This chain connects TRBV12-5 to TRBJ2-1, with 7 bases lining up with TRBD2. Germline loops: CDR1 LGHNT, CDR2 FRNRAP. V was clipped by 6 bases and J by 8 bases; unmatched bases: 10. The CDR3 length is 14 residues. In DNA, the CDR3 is TGTGCTAGTGGCAAAGGACTAGAGGTAGATGAGCAGTTCTTC. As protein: CASGKGLEVDEQFF. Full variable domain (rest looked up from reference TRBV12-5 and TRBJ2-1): DARVTQTPRHKVTEMGQEVTMRCQPILGHNTVFWYRQTMMQGLELLAYFRNRAPLDDSGMPKDRFSAEMPDATLATLKIQPSEPRDSAVYFCASGKGLEVDEQFFGPGTRLTVL.

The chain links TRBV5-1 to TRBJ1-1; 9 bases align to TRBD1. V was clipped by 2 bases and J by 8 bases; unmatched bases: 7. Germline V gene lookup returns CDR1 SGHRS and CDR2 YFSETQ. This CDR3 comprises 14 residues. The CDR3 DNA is TGCGCCAGCAGCTTAGACACCGGGACAGGGGAAGCTTTCTTT. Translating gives CASSLDTGTGEAFF.

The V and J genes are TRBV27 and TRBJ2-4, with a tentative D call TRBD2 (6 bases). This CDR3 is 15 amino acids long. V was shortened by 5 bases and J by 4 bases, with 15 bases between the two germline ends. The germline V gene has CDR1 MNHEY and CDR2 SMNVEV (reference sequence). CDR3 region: CASSPRKRGKNIQYF. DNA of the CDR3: TGTGCCAGCAGTCCCAGGAAACGGGGGAAAAACATTCAGTACTTC.

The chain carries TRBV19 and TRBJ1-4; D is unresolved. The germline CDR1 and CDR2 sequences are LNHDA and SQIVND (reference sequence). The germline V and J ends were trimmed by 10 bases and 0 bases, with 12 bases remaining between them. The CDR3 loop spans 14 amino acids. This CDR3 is CATAFESTNEKLFF. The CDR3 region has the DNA TGTGCCACCGCGTTCGAGTCAACTAATGAAAAACTGTTTTTT.

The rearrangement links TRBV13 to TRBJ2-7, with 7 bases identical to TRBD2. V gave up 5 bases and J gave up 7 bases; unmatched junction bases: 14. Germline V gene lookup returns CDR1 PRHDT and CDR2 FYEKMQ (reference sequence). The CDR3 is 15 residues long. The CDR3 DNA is TGTGCCAGCAGCCGCCTCGGACTAGGGCAAAGGGAGCAGTACTTC. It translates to CASSRLGLGQREQYF.

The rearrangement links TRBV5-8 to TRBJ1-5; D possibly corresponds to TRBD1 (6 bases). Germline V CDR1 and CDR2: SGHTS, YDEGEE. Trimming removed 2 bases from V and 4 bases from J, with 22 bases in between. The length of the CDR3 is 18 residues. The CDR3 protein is CASSFLRGNQQINQPQHF. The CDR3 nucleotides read TGTGCCAGCAGCTTCCTTAGGGGGAACCAACAGATTAATCAGCCCCAGCATTTT.

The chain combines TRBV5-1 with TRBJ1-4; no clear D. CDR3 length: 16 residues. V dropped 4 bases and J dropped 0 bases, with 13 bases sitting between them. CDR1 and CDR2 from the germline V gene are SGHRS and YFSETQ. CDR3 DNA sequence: TGCGCCAGCAGCCGAGCAAGTTTTGCAACTAATGAAAAACTGTTTTTT. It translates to CASSRASFATNEKLFF.

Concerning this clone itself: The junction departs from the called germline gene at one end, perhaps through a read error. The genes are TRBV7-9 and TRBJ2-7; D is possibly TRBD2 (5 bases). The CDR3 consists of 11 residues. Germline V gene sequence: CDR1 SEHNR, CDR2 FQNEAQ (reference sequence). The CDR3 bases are TGTGCCAGCAGCGTAAAGGGAGCCCGGACTTTC. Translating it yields CASSVKGARTF.

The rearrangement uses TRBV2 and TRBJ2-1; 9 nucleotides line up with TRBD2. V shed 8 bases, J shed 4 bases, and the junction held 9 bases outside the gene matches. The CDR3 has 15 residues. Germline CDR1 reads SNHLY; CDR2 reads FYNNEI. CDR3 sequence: CASGPLAGPYNEQFF. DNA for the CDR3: TGTGCCAGCGGACCCCTAGCGGGGCCTTACAATGAGCAGTTCTTC.

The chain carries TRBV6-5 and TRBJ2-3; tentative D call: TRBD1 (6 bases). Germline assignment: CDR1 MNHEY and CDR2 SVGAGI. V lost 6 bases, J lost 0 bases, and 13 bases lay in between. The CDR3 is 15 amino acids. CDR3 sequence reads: CASRTTGISTDTQYF. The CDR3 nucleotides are TGTGCCAGCAGGACTACAGGGATAAGCACAGATACGCAGTATTTT.

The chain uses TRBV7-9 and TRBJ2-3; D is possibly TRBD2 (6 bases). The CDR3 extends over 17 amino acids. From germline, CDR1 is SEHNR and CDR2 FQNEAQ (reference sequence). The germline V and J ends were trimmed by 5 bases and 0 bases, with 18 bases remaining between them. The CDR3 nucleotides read TGTGCCAGCAGCCCCCCAAGAGCGGGCGGGAGCACAGATACGCAGTATTTT. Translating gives CASSPPRAGGSTDTQYF.

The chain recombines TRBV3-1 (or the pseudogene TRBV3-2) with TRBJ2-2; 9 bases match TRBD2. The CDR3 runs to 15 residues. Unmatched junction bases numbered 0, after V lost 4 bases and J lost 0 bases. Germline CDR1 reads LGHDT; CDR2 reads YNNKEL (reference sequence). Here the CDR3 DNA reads TGTGCCAGCAGCCGCGGGGGGGCGAACACCGGGGAGCTGTTTTTT. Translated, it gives CASSRGGANTGELFF.

CDR3 DNA: TGTGCCAGCAGCTTGGAGGGACAGGGGAGAACTGAAGCTTTCTTT. Translating gives CASSLEGQGRTEAFF. V is TRBV5-4 and J is TRBJ1-1; the match to TRBD1 covers 10 bases. Trimming took 0 bases from V and 5 from J; bases not matched to a gene: 4. The CDR3 is 15 residues long. From germline, CDR1 is SGHNT and CDR2 YYREEE (reference sequence).